The entry that follows covers one T cell receptor (beta chain) sequence. No antigen is known for it. The sample belongs to a study of cytomegalovirus exposure and HLA in healthy donors. Study-wide results and caveats: Analyzed later, most CMV-associated TCR beta chains appeared HLA-restricted. Later analysis identified over 15,000 TCR beta sequences associated with HLA alleles, using a false discovery rate threshold of 0.05.

Germline CDR1 SGDLS, CDR2 YYNGEE. The CDR3 covers 15 residues. Germline trimming cut 4 bases from V and 3 bases from J; bases unmatched to any gene: 9. The primer mix had 60 Vbeta and 13 Jbeta primers. Clones were read by immunoSEQ multiplex PCR, and TCRdb kept only the in-frame ones, dropping some. The sample consists of approximately 150,000 clones, around 72% of them appearing once. The chain has TRBV9 and TRBJ2-7; 8 nucleotides agree with TRBD2. Sample: PBMCs. The receptor's source is a man between 40 and 49 years old in good health and CMV-seronegative. The CDR3, as DNA: TGTGCCAGCAGCCAGGGAATAGCGGGAAACTACGAGCAGTACTTC. This codes for CASSQGIAGNYEQYF.